Sequencing of this TCR beta chain was carried out in a study of regulatory T cells in long-lasting Graves disease. To make TCR beta libraries, researchers used iRepertoire HTBI primers and Arm-PCR of CDR3 regions. TCRdb re-derived calls from the multiplex PCR reads in MiXCR, one entry per CDR3 protein. Of roughly 220,000 distinct CDR3 sequences in the sample, 15% to 20% were seen once. General study results and limits: Newly diagnosed Graves' patients exceeded persistent ones in TCR diversity. Thyroid tissue went unstudied; only peripheral blood was examined.

This clonotype was picked up a small number of times. The target antigen is unknown. The germline gene is not matched at one end of the junction; a read error may be the cause. Indicated time point: newly diagnosed GD, antithyroid drugs for less than 3 months. The TCR library was made from RNA that had been extracted from PBMCs in TRIzol. An endocrinology department in Xi'an, China, supplied the patients. There are 17 residues in the CDR3. CDR1 MDHEN and CDR2 SYDVKM come from the germline V gene. The TCR was taken from a female donor with Graves disease. The specimen was peripheral blood mononuclear cells (PBMCs), collected at new diagnosis, from a patient treated with antithyroid drugs. V usage is TRBV28 and J usage is TRBJ2-2, with 12 bases fitting TRBD2. Written as DNA, the CDR3 is TGTGCCAGCAGTCTATGGACTAGCGGGAAGGAGACCTGGGAGCTGTTTTTT. As protein: CASSLWTSGKETWELFF.